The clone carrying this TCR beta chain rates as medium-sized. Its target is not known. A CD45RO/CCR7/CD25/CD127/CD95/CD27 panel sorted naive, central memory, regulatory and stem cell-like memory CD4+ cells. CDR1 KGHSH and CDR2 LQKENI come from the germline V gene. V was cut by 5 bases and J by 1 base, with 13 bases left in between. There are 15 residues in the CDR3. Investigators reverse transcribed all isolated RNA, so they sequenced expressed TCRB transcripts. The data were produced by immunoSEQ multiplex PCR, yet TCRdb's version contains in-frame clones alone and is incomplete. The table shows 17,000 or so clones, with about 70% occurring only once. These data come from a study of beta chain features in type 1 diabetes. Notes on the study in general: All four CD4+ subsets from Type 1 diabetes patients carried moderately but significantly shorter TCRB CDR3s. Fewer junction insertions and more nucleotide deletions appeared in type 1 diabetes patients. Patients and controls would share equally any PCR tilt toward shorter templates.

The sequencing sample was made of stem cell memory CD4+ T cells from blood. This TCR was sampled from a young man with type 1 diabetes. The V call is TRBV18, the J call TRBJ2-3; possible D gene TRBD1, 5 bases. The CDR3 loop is CASSANRPGTDTQYF. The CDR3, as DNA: TGTGCCAGCTCAGCTAACAGGCCAGGCACAGATACGCAGTATTTT.